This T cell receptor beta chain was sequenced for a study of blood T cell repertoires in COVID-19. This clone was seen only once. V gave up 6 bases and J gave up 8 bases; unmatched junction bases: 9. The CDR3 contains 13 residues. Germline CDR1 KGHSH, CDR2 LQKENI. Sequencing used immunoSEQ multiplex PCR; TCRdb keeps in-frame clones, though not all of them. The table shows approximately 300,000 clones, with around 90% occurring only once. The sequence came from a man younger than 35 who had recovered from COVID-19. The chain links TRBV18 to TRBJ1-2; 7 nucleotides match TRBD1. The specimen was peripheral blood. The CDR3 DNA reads TGTGCCAGCTCCCCGGACAGGATAGAGGGCTACACCTTC. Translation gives CASSPDRIEGYTF. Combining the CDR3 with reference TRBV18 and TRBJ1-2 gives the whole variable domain NAGVMQNPRHLVRRRGQEARLRCSPMKGHSHVYWYRQLPEEGLKFMVYLQKENIIDESGMPKERFSAEFPKEGPSILRIQQVVRGDSAAYFCASSPDRIEGYTFGSGTRLTVV.